This T cell receptor beta chain was captured in a study of control samples from healthy donors and cancer patients. This clone was recorded a few times. The CDR3 is 16 amino acids. With V trimmed by 3 bases and J by 4 bases, 8 bases remained unmatched. Germline-derived CDR1 and CDR2 are SGDLS and YYNGEE. Using immunoSEQ multiplex PCR, the repertoire was profiled, and TCRdb retains in-frame clones only, with some absent. The sample records over 50,000 clones, over 70% being singletons. The chain carries TRBV9 and TRBJ2-1, with TRBD2 matching 9 bases. The sequence came from a man between 65 and 80 years old in good health. Specimen: blood. In DNA form, the CDR3 reads TGTGCCAGCAGCGCTATGACTAGCGGAGATTACAATGAGCAGTTCTTC. Translation gives CASSAMTSGDYNEQFF.